This T cell receptor (beta chain) was found in a study of T-cell reconstitution after alpha-beta-depleted transplantation in children. Points from the study as a whole: Diversity of TCRbeta at day 60 was high in some patients, arising from surviving recipient T cells and thymic progenitors.

The germline V gene encodes CDR1 MNHEY and CDR2 SVGAGI. CDR3 length: 15 amino acids. The ends were cut back, 4 bases at V and 1 base at J, with 11 bases in the middle. Preparation of the TCRbeta library used unique molecular identifiers. MiXCR was run by TCRdb on the PCR reads, yielding one entry per CDR3 protein. The sample carries 540,000 or so distinct CDR3 sequences, about 21% recorded once. On this clonotype: The antigen is undetermined.

The sample here was PBMCs, mostly from graft donor cells, taken 360 days after TCRalphabeta/CD19-depleted stem cell transplant. This TCR came from a boy under three years old who had a stem cell transplant for acute myeloid leukemia, so the T cells may come from the graft donor. The chain uses TRBV6-5 and TRBJ1-5; D perhaps matches TRBD1 (6 bases). CDR3 loop: CASSSTGRSNQPQHF. In nucleotides, the CDR3 is TGTGCCAGCAGTTCCACAGGGCGGAGCAATCAGCCCCAGCATTTT.